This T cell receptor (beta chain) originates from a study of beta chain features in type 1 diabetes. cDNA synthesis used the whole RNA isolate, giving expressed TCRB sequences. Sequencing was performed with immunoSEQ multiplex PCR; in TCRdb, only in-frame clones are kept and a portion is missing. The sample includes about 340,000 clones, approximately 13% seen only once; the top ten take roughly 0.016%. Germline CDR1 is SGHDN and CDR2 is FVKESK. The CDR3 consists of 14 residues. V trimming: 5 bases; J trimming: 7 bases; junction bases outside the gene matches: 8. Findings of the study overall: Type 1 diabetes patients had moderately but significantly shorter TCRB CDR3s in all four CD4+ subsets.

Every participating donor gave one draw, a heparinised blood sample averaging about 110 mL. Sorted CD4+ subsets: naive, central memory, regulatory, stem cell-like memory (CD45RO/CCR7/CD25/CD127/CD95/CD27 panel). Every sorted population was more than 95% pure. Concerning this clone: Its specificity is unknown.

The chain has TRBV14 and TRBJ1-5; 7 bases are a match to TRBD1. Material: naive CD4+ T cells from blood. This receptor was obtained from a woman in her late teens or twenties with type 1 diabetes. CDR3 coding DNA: TGTGCCAGCAGCGGCGGGGACAGCGGGCAGCCCCAGCATTTT. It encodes CASSGGDSGQPQHF.